These 16 T cell receptor beta chains came from one sample sequenced in a study of blood T cell repertoires in COVID-19. Generated by immunoSEQ multiplex PCR, the TCRdb table keeps only in-frame clones and is missing some. The profile shows 300,000 to 400,000 clones, roughly 85% of them singletons. Material for sequencing was PBMCs or T cells enriched from blood (not recorded which). All receptors derive from a woman younger than 45 who had been exposed to COVID-19.

V usage is TRBV7-2 and J usage is TRBJ2-2, with 8 bases lining up with TRBD2. The CDR3 contains 17 residues. The J segment lost 5 bases and the V segment lost 5 bases, leaving 13 bases of the junction unmatched. Germline CDR1 SGHTA, CDR2 FQGNSA. This CDR3 is CASSPTGERGRTGELFF. The CDR3 DNA follows: TGTGCCAGCAGCCCCACCGGGGAGCGGGGGCGAACCGGGGAGCTGTTTTTT.

This rearrangement joins TRBV30 to TRBJ1-4; possibly TRBD1 for D (6 bases). CDR3 size: 14 residues. V was shortened by 0 bases and J by 8 bases, with 13 bases between the two germline ends. From germline, CDR1 is GTSNPN and CDR2 SVGIG (reference sequence). CDR3 in DNA: TGTGCCTGGAGTGTTACCAGGGGTAGAGAAAAACTGTTTTTT. Translated: CAWSVTRGREKLFF.

The rearrangement joins TRBV30 to TRBJ1-6; TRBD1 aligns across 9 bases. Germline CDR1 reads GTSNPN; CDR2 reads SVGIG (reference sequence). CDR3 length: 12 amino acids. CDR3 sequence (DNA): TGTGGAACGGGACAGGGAGGTTCACCCCTCCACTTT. Translation: CGTGQGGSPLHF.

The sample holds one count of this clone. The chain links TRBV18 to TRBJ1-2, with a tentative D call TRBD1 (5 bases). V was cut by 3 bases and J by 8 bases, with 10 bases left in between. The CDR3 is 12 amino acids. The germline V gene has CDR1 KGHSH and CDR2 LQKENI. CDR3 loop: CASSPEGRGYTF. The CDR3 DNA follows: TGTGCCAGCTCACCGGAGGGACGGGGCTACACCTTC.

This sequence joins TRBV29-1 and TRBJ2-1; the D gene is possibly TRBD1 (6 bases). The ends were cut back, 4 bases at V and 8 bases at J, with 9 bases in the middle. The CDR3 length is 11 residues. Germline V gene lookup returns CDR1 SQVTM and CDR2 ANQGSEA. CDR3 loop: CSVGRGYEQFF. Written as DNA, the CDR3 is TGCAGCGTTGGCAGGGGTTATGAGCAGTTCTTC.

V usage is TRBV6-6 and J usage is TRBJ1-4; the match to TRBD1 covers 7 bases. The CDR3 totals 14 residues. The germline V gene has CDR1 MNHNY and CDR2 SVGAGI (reference sequence). Germline trimming cut 8 bases from V and 0 bases from J; bases unmatched to any gene: 3. Here the CDR3 DNA reads TGTGCCAGCGGTCAGGGGGCAACTAATGAAAAACTGTTTTTT. Protein product: CASGQGATNEKLFF.

This clone turned up a few times. The CDR3 region is CASSLAHTGELFF. For the CDR3, the DNA is TGTGCCAGCAGCTTGGCCCATACCGGGGAGCTGTTTTTT. The chain couples TRBV5-6 to TRBJ2-2; D remains ambiguous. Germline V gene sequence: CDR1 SGHDT, CDR2 YYEEEE. V was pared by 0 bases and J by 5 bases, with 5 bases between. This CDR3 contains 13 residues.

J is TRBJ2-3 and V is TRBV30, with D unresolved. This CDR3 comprises 13 residues. V was clipped by 0 bases and J by 1 base, with 5 bases between them. CDR1 is GTSNPN and CDR2 is SVGIG in the germline V gene (reference sequence). The CDR3 spells CAWSVHRTDTQYF. As DNA, the CDR3 is TGTGCCTGGAGTGTACACCGCACAGATACGCAGTATTTT.

The genes are TRBV19 and TRBJ2-7, with 9 bases fitting TRBD1. The CDR3 is 14 residues long. The J segment lost 6 bases and the V segment lost 1 base, leaving 4 bases of the junction unmatched. The V gene's germline CDR1 is LNHDA and CDR2 SQIVND (reference sequence). The CDR3 sequence: CASSIADRGGEQYF. CDR3 coding DNA: TGTGCCAGTAGTATAGCCGACAGGGGGGGCGAGCAGTACTTC.

The rearrangement links TRBV28 to TRBJ2-2; 7 nucleotides agree with TRBD1. The CDR3 has 13 residues. The V and J ends lost 7 bases and 5 bases, in that order; junction bases with no gene match: 4. The germline gives CDR1 MDHEN, CDR2 SYDVKM. DNA of the CDR3: TGTGCCAGCAATTACAGGGGAACCGGGGAGCTGTTTTTT. It translates to CASNYRGTGELFF.

V usage is TRBV27 and J usage is TRBJ1-6, with TRBD1 as a possible D gene (6 bases). The CDR3 contains 14 residues. CDR1 is MNHEY and CDR2 is SMNVEV in the germline V gene (reference sequence). Trimming took 5 bases from V and 10 from J, leaving 15 bases between them. CDR3 sequence reads: CASSLRDIYSPLHF. CDR3 nucleotide sequence: TGTGCCAGCAGTCTCCGGGACATTTACTCACCCCTCCACTTT.

The chain uses TRBV4-1 and TRBJ2-1; TRBD2 matches 9 bases. The CDR3 covers 16 residues. Germline CDR1 MGHRA, CDR2 YSYEKL. Trimming removed 0 bases from V and 4 bases from J; junction bases left unmatched: 4. This chain's CDR3 is CASSQDASGDYNEQFF. Here the CDR3 DNA reads TGCGCCAGCAGCCAAGATGCTAGCGGGGATTACAATGAGCAGTTCTTC.

This chain links TRBV7-2 with TRBJ2-7; D may be TRBD1 (7 bases). The CDR3 has 13 amino acids. From germline, CDR1 is SGHTA and CDR2 FQGNSA. Trimming cost V 7 bases and J 5 bases, with 15 bases left between them. CDR3 amino acids: CASKRQGLHEQYF. CDR3 coding DNA: TGTGCCAGCAAAAGACAGGGACTTCACGAGCAGTACTTC.

The chain's CDR3 is CASSLGGTSGEETQYF. CDR3 DNA: TGTGCCAGCAGCTTAGGCGGGACTAGCGGGGAGGAGACCCAGTACTTC. The V call is TRBV13, the J call TRBJ2-5; 13 bases fit TRBD2. The CDR3 spans 16 residues. V lost 0 bases to trimming and J lost 5 bases; unmatched junction nucleotides: 3. CDR1 and CDR2 (germline): PRHDT, FYEKMQ (reference sequence). Looking up the rest from reference TRBV13 and TRBJ2-5 gives the full variable domain: AAGVIQSPRHLIKEKRETATLKCYPIPRHDTVYWYQQGPGQDPQFLISFYEKMQSDKGSIPDRFSAQQFSDYHSELNMSSLELGDSALYFCASSLGGTSGEETQYFGPGTRLLVL.

CDR3 in amino acids: CASSMDRGGRGQPQHF. The CDR3 nucleotides read TGTGCCAGCTCTATGGACAGGGGGGGTAGGGGTCAGCCCCAGCATTTT. The rearrangement joins TRBV18 to TRBJ1-5; 10 bases agree with TRBD1. This CDR3 contains 16 residues. Trimming took 6 bases from V and 6 from J; bases not matched to a gene: 11. The germline gives CDR1 KGHSH, CDR2 LQKENI.

This chain links TRBV9 with TRBJ1-2, with a weak D call TRBD1 (5 bases). Germline values: CDR1 SGDLS, CDR2 YYNGEE. The CDR3 consists of 14 residues. V dropped 1 base and J dropped 1 base, with 8 bases sitting between them. CDR3 loop: CASSVHDSNYGYTF. The CDR3 nucleotides read TGTGCCAGCAGCGTACATGACAGTAACTATGGCTACACCTTC. Combining the CDR3 with reference TRBV9 and TRBJ1-2 gives the whole variable domain DSGVTQTPKHLITATGQRVTLRCSPRSGDLSVYWYQQSLDQGLQFLIQYYNGEERAKGNILERFSAQQFPDLHSELNLSSLELGDSALYFCASSVHDSNYGYTFGSGTRLTVV.